This T cell receptor (beta chain) is drawn from a study of blood T cells in healthy people across ages. The authors ran a second PCR of about 6 to 11 cycles using a sample-barcoded 5' primer and a J-beta primer mix. TCRdb reprocessed the 5' RACE reads via MiXCR and lists one record per CDR3 protein. The data hold 1 million or so distinct CDR3 sequences, with about 23% observed a single time. There are 16 residues in the CDR3. From germline, CDR1 is KGHSH and CDR2 LQKENI. J lost 5 bases, V lost 0 bases, and 4 bases had no gene match. The data also belong to a second study, concerning T cells of mothers and their children. That work states: Related and unrelated pairs show TCR recombination output that thymic selection shapes similarly.

The chain recombines TRBV18 with TRBJ2-7; 13 nucleotides line up with TRBD2. The TCR originated in a girl aged 2 to 9 in good health. Sequencing was done on a sample of blood. In DNA, the CDR3 is TGTGCCAGCTCACCACCGAACGGACTAGCGGGAGACGAGCAGTACTTC. It is translated as CASSPPNGLAGDEQYF.